Listed below are T cell receptor beta chains from one sample, sequenced in a study of shared clonotypes between healthy human individuals. The table came from immunoSEQ multiplex PCR; TCRdb's copy has only in-frame clones and leaves some out. The data contain hundreds of thousands of clones, 96% of them seen just once; the ten biggest clones take up around 0.25%. The sample was naive CD8+ T cells sorted from blood. The origin of the receptors is a man between 25 and 39 years old in good health. CDR3s include the opening cysteine and the closing phenylalanine or tryptophan. Some rows mark clone size as missing; the rest say once, few, many or name a class of expanded clone.

V	size	J	CDR3
TRBV7-2	-	TRBJ2-1	CASSSLAGGPNEQFF
TRBV9	-	TRBJ2-7	CASSALLVDEQYF
TRBV7-9	-	TRBJ2-7	CASSSTSGSPSEQYF
TRBV6-1	-	TRBJ2-3	CASSELVAGGDTQYF
TRBV29-1	-	TRBJ2-5	CSVDGLAGDVGGETQYF
TRBV5-5	-	TRBJ2-2	CASGFTGELFF
TRBV19	-	TRBJ1-1	CAARQGGLTEAFF
TRBV29-1	once	TRBJ2-7	CSVPGDDTYEQYF
TRBV4-1	-	TRBJ1-5	CASSHAGIISPQHF
TRBV29-1	once	TRBJ1-1	CSGRGTEAFF
TRBV27	-	TRBJ2-7	CASSLSRGREQYF
TRBV2	once	TRBJ1-2	CASSAAGGNYGYTF
TRBV28	-	TRBJ2-1	CASSGETSASYNEQFF
TRBV27	-	TRBJ2-3	CASSIVQEMQDTQYF
TRBV10-2	-	TRBJ2-1	CASRTAHEQFF
TRBV5-6	-	TRBJ2-7	CASSSSLYEQYF
TRBV19	-	TRBJ1-1	CASSPTQGAGEAFF
TRBV4-1	-	TRBJ1-1	CASSQEAGLNTEAFF
TRBV7-9	-	TRBJ2-1	CASSSRDNEQFF
TRBV7-9	-	TRBJ2-2	CASSLQVGGTNTGELFF
TRBV9	-	TRBJ1-1	CASSDGTGLRNTEAFF
TRBV5-1	-	TRBJ1-5	CASSYGTGSNQPQHF